A single sample gave rise to the 11 T cell receptor beta chains below, sequenced in a study of shared clonotypes between healthy human individuals. The table came from immunoSEQ multiplex PCR; TCRdb's copy has only in-frame clones and leaves some out. This table has some 790,000 clones, 72% appearing once. Sequencing used memory CD4+ T cells sorted from blood. The subset was: CD45RA-negative fraction. The receptors originated from a woman aged 25-40 years in good health.

This chain joins TRBV28 and TRBJ2-7; possibly TRBD2 for D (6 bases). Trimming shortened V by 6 bases and J by 2 bases, and 17 bases separated the two germline ends. Germline V gene lookup returns CDR1 MDHEN and CDR2 SYDVKM. This CDR3 is built from 15 residues. The CDR3 region is CASSPGSGPPYEQYF. DNA for the CDR3: TGTGCCAGCAGCCCCGGGAGCGGGCCTCCCTACGAGCAGTACTTC.

A few counts support this clone. The J gene is TRBJ1-1, the V gene TRBV2; no reliable D call. CDR1 is SNHLY, CDR2 FYNNEI, per germline. The CDR3 contains 13 residues. V dropped 3 bases and J dropped 1 base, with 6 bases sitting between them. The CDR3 spells CASSDYKNTEAFF. The CDR3, as DNA: TGTGCCAGCAGTGACTATAAGAACACTGAAGCTTTCTTT.

This rearrangement joins TRBV7-9 to TRBJ2-7, with D possibly matching TRBD2 (6 bases). Trimming left V 7 bases short and J 1 base short, with 17 bases between. CDR3 length equals 15 residues. The germline V gene has CDR1 SEHNR and CDR2 FQNEAQ (reference sequence). As DNA, the CDR3 is TGTGCCAGCAACCTGCGGGGCTCGGGTTCCTACGAGCAGTACTTC. Protein product: CASNLRGSGSYEQYF. Together with reference TRBV7-9 and TRBJ2-7, the CDR3 gives the full variable domain: DTGVSQNPRHKITKRGQNVTFRCDPISEHNRLYWYRQTLGQGPEFLTYFQNEAQLEKSRLLSDRFSAERPKGSFSTLEIQRTEQGDSAMYLCASNLRGSGSYEQYFGPGTRLTVT.

The chain combines TRBV19 with TRBJ1-6; 8 positions agree with TRBD1. Germline V CDR1 and CDR2: LNHDA, SQIVND (reference sequence). Germline trimming cut 5 bases from V and 7 bases from J; bases unmatched to any gene: 4. This CDR3 has 14 residues. In DNA, the CDR3 is TGTGCCAGTAGTCCGACAGGGGAGAATTCACCCCTCCACTTT. Its translation: CASSPTGENSPLHF.

The V and J genes are TRBV30 and TRBJ1-2; D uncertain. The CDR3 totals 15 residues. V was shortened by 4 bases and J by 5 bases, with 20 bases between the two germline ends. Germline V lookup: CDR1 GTSNPN, CDR2 SVGIG (reference sequence). The CDR3, as DNA: TGTGCCTGGAAAACAGTTTGGGAGACTTATTATGGCTACACCTTC. Translated, it gives CAWKTVWETYYGYTF.

This sequence joins TRBV30 and TRBJ2-1, with 12 bases identical to TRBD1. The CDR3 loop spans 19 amino acids. The V and J ends lost 0 bases and 5 bases, in that order; junction bases with no gene match: 14. Germline CDR1 and CDR2: GTSNPN and SVGIG (reference sequence). The CDR3 bases are TGTGCCTGGAGTGTATCTGGGACAGGGGGCGAAAAATCACACAATGAGCAGTTCTTC. Its translation is CAWSVSGTGGEKSHNEQFF.

The V and J genes are TRBV10-3 and TRBJ2-1; no reliable D call. V was cut by 1 base and J by 7 bases, with 11 bases left in between. Germline V gene data show CDR1 as ENHRY and CDR2 as SYGVKD. This CDR3 spans 14 amino acids. The CDR3 is CAISEFNSPNEQFF. CDR3 sequence (DNA): TGTGCCATCAGTGAGTTTAATAGTCCGAATGAGCAGTTCTTC.

Concerning this clone itself: Other DNA sequences within the sample encode an identical CDR3. The chain links TRBV11-2 to TRBJ2-2; 9 bases are shared with TRBD1. V shed 2 bases, J shed 6 bases, and the junction held 4 bases outside the gene matches. Germline lookup yields CDR1 SGHAT and CDR2 FQNNGV. This CDR3 is built from 15 residues. This CDR3 is CASSLRDRVPGELFF. The CDR3 coding sequence is TGTGCCAGCAGCTTACGGGACAGGGTGCCCGGGGAGCTGTTTTTT.

J is TRBJ1-2 and V is TRBV25-1, with unresolved D. This CDR3 is 13 amino acids long. Trimming cost V 4 bases and J 4 bases, with 10 bases left between them. Per the germline V gene, CDR1 is MGHDK and CDR2 is SYGVNS. The CDR3 DNA reads as TGTGCCAGCAGTGCCGGGTCTTTCTATGGCTACACCTTC. Translated: CASSAGSFYGYTF.

The chain uses TRBV6-1 and TRBJ2-1; D is undetermined. V lost 7 bases, J lost 9 bases, and 16 bases lay in between. CDR1 is MNHNS, CDR2 SASEGT, per germline. This CDR3 is built from 13 residues. CDR3 protein: CASMLLPVGEQFF. CDR3 DNA sequence: TGTGCCAGCATGTTATTACCGGTGGGTGAGCAGTTCTTC.

This chain links TRBV28 with TRBJ2-3, with TRBD1 as a possible D gene (8 bases). CDR1 is MDHEN, CDR2 SYDVKM, per germline. Trimming took off 4 bases at V and 6 bases at J, with 26 bases between the two ends. This CDR3 is built from 18 residues. The CDR3 DNA is TGTGCCAGCAGTTCAATGCCCGGGGACAGGACTAGTTGGGATACGCAGTATTTT. It specifies CASSSMPGDRTSWDTQYF.